The entry that follows covers one T cell receptor beta chain sequence. Produced via immunoSEQ multiplex PCR; TCRdb's table is partial and in-frame only. Of around 330,000 clones listed, around nine tenths were seen once; the top ten hold over 8%. The V gene's germline CDR1 is SGHAT and CDR2 FQNNGV. Trimming removed 5 bases at V and 0 bases at J, with 13 bases between. The CDR3 totals 15 residues. The data originate from a study of blood T cell repertoires in COVID-19. The gene calls are TRBV11-2 and TRBJ2-5; possibly TRBD2 for D (6 bases). The clonotype originates from a woman aged 40 to 50 who had recovered from COVID-19. The specimen was PBMCs or T cells enriched from blood (not recorded which). The CDR3 DNA follows: TGTGCCAGCAGCCTCCGTGGGGGGTACCAAGAGACCCAGTACTTC. Protein: CASSLRGGYQETQYF.